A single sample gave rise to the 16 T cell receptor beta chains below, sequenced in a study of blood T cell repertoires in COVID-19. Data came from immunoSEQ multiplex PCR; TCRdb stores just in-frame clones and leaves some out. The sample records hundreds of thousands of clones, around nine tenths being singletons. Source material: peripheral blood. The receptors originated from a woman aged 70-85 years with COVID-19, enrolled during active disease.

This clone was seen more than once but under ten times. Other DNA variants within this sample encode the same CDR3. This chain's CDR3 is CASSETGNYGYTF. The CDR3 coding sequence is TGTGCCAGCAGTGAGACAGGGAACTATGGCTACACCTTC. The genes are TRBV6-1 and TRBJ1-2; 7 bases line up with TRBD1. The V gene end was trimmed by 3 bases and the J gene end by 2 bases; junction bases not matched to a gene: 0. Germline V lookup: CDR1 MNHNS, CDR2 SASEGT. This CDR3 has 13 residues.

As DNA, the CDR3 is TGTGCCAGCCGCCCATTAGGGAGGGAGGGCTACACCTTC. Translated, it gives CASRPLGREGYTF. The genes are TRBV6-5 and TRBJ1-2; D unclear. This CDR3 region has 13 residues. The V end lost 8 bases, the J end lost 8 bases, and 18 bases lay between the germline ends. The germline gives CDR1 MNHEY, CDR2 SVGAGI.

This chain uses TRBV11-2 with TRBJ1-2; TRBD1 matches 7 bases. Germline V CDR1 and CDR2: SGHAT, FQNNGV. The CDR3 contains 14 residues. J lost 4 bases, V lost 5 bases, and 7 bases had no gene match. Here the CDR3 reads CASSPYRGSYGYTF. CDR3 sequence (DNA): TGTGCCAGCAGCCCATACAGGGGTTCCTATGGCTACACCTTC.

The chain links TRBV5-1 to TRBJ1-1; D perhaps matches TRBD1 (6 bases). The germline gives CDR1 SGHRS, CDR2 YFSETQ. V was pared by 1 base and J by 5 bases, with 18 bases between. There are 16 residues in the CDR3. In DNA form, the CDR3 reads TGCGCCAGCAGCTTGTTCGAACAGGGAGCGGGGACTGAAGCTTTCTTT. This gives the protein CASSLFEQGAGTEAFF.

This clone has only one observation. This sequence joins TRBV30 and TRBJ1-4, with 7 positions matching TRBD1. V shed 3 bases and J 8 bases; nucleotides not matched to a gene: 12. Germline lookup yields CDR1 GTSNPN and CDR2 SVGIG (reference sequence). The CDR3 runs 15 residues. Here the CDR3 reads CAWSPTGEGYEKLFF. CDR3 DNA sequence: TGTGCCTGGAGCCCTACAGGGGAAGGATACGAAAAACTGTTTTTT.

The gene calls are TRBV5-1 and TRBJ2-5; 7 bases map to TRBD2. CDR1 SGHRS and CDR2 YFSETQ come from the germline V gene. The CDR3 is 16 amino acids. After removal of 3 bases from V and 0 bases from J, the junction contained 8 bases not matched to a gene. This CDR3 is CASSSSGAAYQETQYF. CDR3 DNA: TGCGCCAGCAGCTCAAGCGGGGCAGCGTACCAAGAGACCCAGTACTTC.

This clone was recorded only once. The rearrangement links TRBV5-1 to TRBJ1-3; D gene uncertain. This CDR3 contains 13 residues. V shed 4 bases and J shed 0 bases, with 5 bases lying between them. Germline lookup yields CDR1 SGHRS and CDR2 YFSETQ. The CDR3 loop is CASSGSSGNTIYF. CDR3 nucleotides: TGCGCCAGCAGCGGGAGCTCTGGAAACACCATATATTTT.

CDR3 protein: CASSLVRDRNYGYTF. The CDR3 DNA is TGTGCCAGCAGTTTGGTCCGGGACAGGAACTATGGCTACACCTTC. This chain uses TRBV27 with TRBJ1-2, with 8 bases matching TRBD1. The length of the CDR3 is 15 residues. CDR1 MNHEY and CDR2 SMNVEV come from the germline V gene (reference sequence). V lost 3 bases, J lost 2 bases, and 5 bases stayed unmatched.

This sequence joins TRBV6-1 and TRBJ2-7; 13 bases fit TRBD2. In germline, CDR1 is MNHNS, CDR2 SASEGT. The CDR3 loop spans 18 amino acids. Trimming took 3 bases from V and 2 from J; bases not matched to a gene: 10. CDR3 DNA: TGTGCCAGCAGTGAGCCGGGACTAGCGGGGTTCGTGACCTACGAGCAGTACTTC. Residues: CASSEPGLAGFVTYEQYF.

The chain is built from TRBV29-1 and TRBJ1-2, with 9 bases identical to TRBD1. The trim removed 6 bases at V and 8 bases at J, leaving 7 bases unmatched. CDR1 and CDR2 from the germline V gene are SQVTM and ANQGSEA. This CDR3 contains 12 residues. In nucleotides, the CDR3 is TGCAGCGTGGGGGACAGGGCTATCGGCTACACCTTC. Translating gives CSVGDRAIGYTF.

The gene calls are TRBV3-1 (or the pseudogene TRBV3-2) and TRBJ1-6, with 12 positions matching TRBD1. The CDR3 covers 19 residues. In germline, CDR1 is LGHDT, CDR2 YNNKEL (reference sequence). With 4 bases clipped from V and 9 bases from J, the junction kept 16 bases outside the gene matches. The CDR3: CASSPKITSGTGGRSPLHF. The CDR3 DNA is TGTGCCAGCAGCCCTAAAATAACCTCCGGGACAGGGGGCCGTTCACCCCTCCACTTT.

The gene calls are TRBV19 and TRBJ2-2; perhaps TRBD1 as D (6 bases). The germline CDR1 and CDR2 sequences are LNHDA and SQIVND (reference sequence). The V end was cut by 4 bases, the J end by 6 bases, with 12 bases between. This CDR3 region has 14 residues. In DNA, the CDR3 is TGTGCCAGTAGTACTACCGGGACACCCGGGGAGCTGTTTTTT. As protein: CASSTTGTPGELFF.

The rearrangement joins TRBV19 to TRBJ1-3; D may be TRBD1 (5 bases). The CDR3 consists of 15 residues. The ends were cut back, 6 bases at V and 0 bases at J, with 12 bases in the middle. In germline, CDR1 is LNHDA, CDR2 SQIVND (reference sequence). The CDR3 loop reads CASSPGGHSGNTIYF. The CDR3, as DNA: TGTGCCAGTAGCCCAGGTGGACACTCTGGAAACACCATATATTTT.

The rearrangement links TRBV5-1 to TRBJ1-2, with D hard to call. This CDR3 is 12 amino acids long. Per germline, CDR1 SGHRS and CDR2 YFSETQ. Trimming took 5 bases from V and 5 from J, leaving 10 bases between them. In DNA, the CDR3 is TGCGCCAGCAGAGCCGTCGGGTATGGCTACACCTTC. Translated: CASRAVGYGYTF.

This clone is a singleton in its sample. CDR3 amino acids: CASSEWLNYGYTF. The CDR3 coding sequence is TGTGCCAGCAGTGAATGGCTTAACTATGGCTACACCTTC. This rearrangement joins TRBV6-1 to TRBJ1-2; D remains unclear. CDR1 is MNHNS, CDR2 SASEGT, per germline. The CDR3 consists of 13 residues. The V gene lost 2 bases and the J gene lost 1 base, with 5 bases spanning the gap.

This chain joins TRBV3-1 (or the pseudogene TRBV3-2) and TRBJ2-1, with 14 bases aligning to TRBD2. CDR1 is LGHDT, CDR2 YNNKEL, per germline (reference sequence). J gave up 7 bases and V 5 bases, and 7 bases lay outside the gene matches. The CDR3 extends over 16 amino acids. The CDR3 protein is CASSATSGGATNEQFF. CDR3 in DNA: TGTGCCAGCAGCGCGACTAGCGGGGGGGCTACGAATGAGCAGTTCTTC.